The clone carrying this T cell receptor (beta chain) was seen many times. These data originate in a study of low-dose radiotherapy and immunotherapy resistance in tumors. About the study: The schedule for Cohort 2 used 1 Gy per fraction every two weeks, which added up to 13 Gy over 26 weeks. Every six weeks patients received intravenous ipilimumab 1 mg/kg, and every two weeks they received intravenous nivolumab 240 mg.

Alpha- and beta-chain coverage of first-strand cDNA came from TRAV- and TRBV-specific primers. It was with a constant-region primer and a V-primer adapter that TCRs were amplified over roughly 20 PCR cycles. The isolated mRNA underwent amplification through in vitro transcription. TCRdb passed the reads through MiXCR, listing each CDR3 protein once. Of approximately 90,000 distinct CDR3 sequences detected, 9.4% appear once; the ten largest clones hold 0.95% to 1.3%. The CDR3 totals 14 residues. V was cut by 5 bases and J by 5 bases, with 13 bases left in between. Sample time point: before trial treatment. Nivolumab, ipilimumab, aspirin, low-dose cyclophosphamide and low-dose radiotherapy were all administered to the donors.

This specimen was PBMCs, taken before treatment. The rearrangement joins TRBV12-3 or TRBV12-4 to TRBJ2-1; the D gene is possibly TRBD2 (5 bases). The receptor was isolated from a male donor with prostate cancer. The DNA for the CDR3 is TGTGCCAGCAGTAATACGGGATCCAACAATGAGCAGTTCTTC. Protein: CASSNTGSNNEQFF.